This T cell receptor (beta chain) was identified during a study of PD-1 blockade in classical Hodgkin lymphoma. Study-level points and caveats: Relapsed/refractory patients reportedly had lower baseline diversity than newly diagnosed patients. By C4D1 there was a significant rise in CD4+ TCR diversity but not in CD8+ TCR diversity.

Exposure to brentuximab vedotin varied, and each patient had relapsed following autologous stem cell transplantation. The repertoire was sequenced with immunoSEQ multiplex PCR; TCRdb's copy has only in-frame clones and lacks some. Of 90,000 to 130,000 clones detected, about 88% appear once; the ten largest clones hold 20%. To note about this clone: Antigen: not known.

This CDR3 has 15 residues. The germline gives CDR1 SEHNR, CDR2 FQNEAQ (reference sequence). V lost 7 bases, J lost 5 bases, and 20 bases lay in between. The sequence was obtained from a human donor with classical Hodgkin lymphoma. The rearrangement joins TRBV7-9 to TRBJ1-2; tentatively, D is TRBD1 (5 bases). Sample: peripheral blood mononuclear cells (PBMCs), taken before the second cycle of nivolumab. The CDR3 DNA follows: TGTGCCAGCACTATTTCCCAGGGTGGGATATATGGCTACACCTTC. Translating gives CASTISQGGIYGYTF.